One sample yielded the 17 T cell receptor beta chains listed below, sequenced in a study of cytomegalovirus exposure and HLA in healthy donors. Primers: 60 Vbeta forward and 13 Jbeta reverse. This table comes from immunoSEQ multiplex PCR, and its TCRdb copy is limited to in-frame clones, with some not included. The sample yields around 60,000 clones, 71% seen once. Sequenced sample: PBMCs. These receptors all come from a man in his fifties or sixties in good health and CMV-seropositive.

The CDR3 loop is CASSDGLAGHGYEQYF. As DNA, the CDR3 is TGTGCCAGCAGCGACGGACTAGCGGGACACGGTTACGAGCAGTACTTC. The chain couples TRBV7-6 to TRBJ2-7; 12 bases align to TRBD2. This CDR3 is built from 16 residues. V gave up 5 bases and J gave up 4 bases; unmatched junction bases: 9. The germline CDR1 and CDR2 sequences are SGHVS and FNYEAQ.

The rearrangement uses TRBV10-3 and TRBJ2-2; 10 bases line up with TRBD1. The CDR3 runs 16 residues. Germline loops: CDR1 ENHRY, CDR2 SYGVKD. Trimming took 2 bases from V and 0 from J; bases not matched to a gene: 0. CDR3 region: CAISEGQGANTGELFF. The DNA of the CDR3 is TGTGCCATCAGTGAGGGACAGGGGGCGAACACCGGGGAGCTGTTTTTT.

The chain employs TRBV20-1 and TRBJ1-1; 9 bases agree with TRBD1. CDR3 length equals 11 residues. V lost 4 bases, J lost 10 bases, and 4 bases stayed unmatched. Per germline, CDR1 DFQATT and CDR2 SNEGSKA (reference sequence). CDR3: CSANNRGRAFF. CDR3 sequence (DNA): TGCAGTGCTAACAACAGGGGGCGAGCTTTCTTT.

This clone was seen a single time. V is TRBV5-1 and J is TRBJ1-1; 7 nucleotides match TRBD1. CDR3 length: 15 amino acids. CDR1 is SGHRS, CDR2 YFSETQ, per germline. V shed 3 bases and J 4 bases; nucleotides not matched to a gene: 9. The CDR3 sequence: CASSSLDREGTEAFF. In nucleotides, the CDR3 is TGCGCCAGCAGCTCGTTAGACAGGGAAGGCACTGAAGCTTTCTTT. Full variable domain (missing parts from reference TRBV5-1 and TRBJ1-1): KAGVTQTPRYLIKTRGQQVTLSCSPISGHRSVSWYQQTPGQGLQFLFEYFSETQRNKGNFPGRFSGRQFSNSRSEMNVSTLELGDSALYLCASSSLDREGTEAFFGQGTRLTVV.

The V call is TRBV5-1, the J call TRBJ1-3; D gene unclear. The V gene lost 2 bases and the J gene lost 1 base, with 7 bases spanning the gap. Germline lookup yields CDR1 SGHRS and CDR2 YFSETQ. The CDR3 length is 14 residues. The CDR3 loop is CASSLIGSGNTIYF. The CDR3 nucleotides read TGCGCCAGCAGCTTAATCGGGTCTGGAAACACCATATATTTT.

This clone was seen a handful of times. The rearrangement joins TRBV7-9 to TRBJ1-1, with TRBD1 identical over 7 bases. This CDR3 has 13 amino acids. After removal of 1 base from V and 8 bases from J, the junction contained 4 bases not matched to a gene. Germline V CDR1 and CDR2: SEHNR, FQNEAQ (reference sequence). This CDR3 is CASSLGPGQEAFF. CDR3 nucleotide sequence: TGTGCCAGCAGCTTAGGACCGGGACAGGAAGCTTTCTTT.

The rearrangement links TRBV28 to TRBJ1-5; 7 nucleotides match TRBD1. The CDR3 runs to 15 residues. In germline, CDR1 is MDHEN, CDR2 SYDVKM. Trimming cost V 5 bases and J 2 bases; bases outside gene matches: 6. DNA of the CDR3: TGTGCCAGCAGTCTGGTAGGACAGGGCAATCAGCCCCAGCATTTT. This codes for CASSLVGQGNQPQHF.

The chain couples TRBV14 to TRBJ2-2, with a tentative D call TRBD2 (6 bases). The V gene lost 4 bases and the J gene lost 3 bases, with 9 bases spanning the gap. Germline assignment: CDR1 SGHDN and CDR2 FVKESK. This CDR3 contains 14 residues. CDR3 region: CASSLDYYTGELFF. CDR3 bases: TGTGCCAGCAGCCTGGACTACTACACCGGGGAGCTGTTTTTT.

This clone was counted a few times. The V gene is TRBV7-8, the J gene TRBJ1-4, with TRBD1 identical over 9 bases. The ends lost 5 bases at V and 8 bases at J; junction bases unmatched: 6. The CDR3 contains 14 residues. Looked up from germline, CDR1 is SGHVS and CDR2 is FQNEAQ. The CDR3 here is CASSQGQGEEKLFF. The CDR3 DNA follows: TGTGCCAGCAGCCAGGGACAGGGAGAGGAAAAACTGTTTTTT. Using reference TRBV7-8 and TRBJ1-4 for the parts outside the CDR3, the full variable domain is GAGVSQSPRYKVAKRGQDVALRCDPISGHVSLFWYQQALGQGPEFLTYFQNEAQLDKSGLPSDRFFAERPEGSVSTLKIQRTQQEDSAVYLCASSQGQGEEKLFFGSGTQLSVL.

The chain recombines TRBV27 with TRBJ1-2, with a tentative D call TRBD1 (5 bases). Germline values: CDR1 MNHEY, CDR2 SMNVEV (reference sequence). The V end lost 3 bases, the J end lost 2 bases, and 7 bases lay between the germline ends. This CDR3 has 13 residues. CDR3 loop: CASSFAGNYGYTF. DNA of the CDR3: TGTGCCAGCAGTTTTGCAGGGAACTATGGCTACACCTTC.

The V and J genes are TRBV7-7 and TRBJ2-2; 9 positions agree with TRBD1. Germline assignment: CDR1 SSHAT and CDR2 FNYEAQ (reference sequence). J lost 7 bases, V lost 6 bases, and 15 bases had no gene match. The CDR3 length is 17 residues. The CDR3 loop is CASRLTGGPDRSGELFF. The CDR3 nucleotides are TGTGCCAGCAGACTTACAGGGGGCCCAGACCGGAGCGGGGAGCTGTTTTTT.

V and J are TRBV29-1 and TRBJ2-7; TRBD1 matches at 8 bases. V lost 3 bases, J lost 2 bases, and 12 bases stayed unmatched. This CDR3 is built from 16 residues. CDR1 and CDR2 from the germline V gene are SQVTM and ANQGSEA. CDR3 in amino acids: CSVEAPGRTGTYEQYF. The CDR3 nucleotides read TGCAGCGTTGAGGCACCGGGCAGGACAGGGACCTACGAGCAGTACTTC.

This chain joins TRBV9 and TRBJ2-5; D might be TRBD2 (5 bases). The germline CDR1 and CDR2 sequences are SGDLS and YYNGEE. Trimming left V 0 bases short and J 4 bases short, with 13 bases between. The CDR3 totals 15 residues. CDR3 DNA sequence: TGTGCCAGCAGCGTAGAGGTCGGGATTGGAGAGACCCAGTACTTC. Protein product: CASSVEVGIGETQYF.

This clone occurred many times. This specimen includes other DNA sequences encoding the same CDR3. This chain joins TRBV6-6 and TRBJ2-5; no clear D. The CDR3 has 15 amino acids. The V end lost 8 bases, the J end lost 7 bases, and 23 bases lay between the germline ends. CDR1 is MNHNY and CDR2 is SVGAGI in the germline V gene (reference sequence). This CDR3 is CASGWRCRFPGTQYF. The CDR3 DNA is TGTGCCAGCGGGTGGCGGTGTCGGTTCCCGGGGACCCAGTACTTC.

The chain is built from TRBV7-9 and TRBJ2-7, with D maybe TRBD1 (6 bases). V was clipped by 3 bases and J by 4 bases, with 19 bases between them. This CDR3 is built from 16 residues. CDR1 is SEHNR, CDR2 FQNEAQ, per germline (reference sequence). The CDR3 reads CASSLGARGLGYEQYF. CDR3 sequence (DNA): TGTGCCAGCAGCTTGGGGGCAAGAGGGTTAGGTTACGAGCAGTACTTC.

J is TRBJ2-7 and V is TRBV5-1; a possible D gene is TRBD1 (6 bases). This CDR3 spans 14 amino acids. The germline V gene encodes CDR1 SGHRS and CDR2 YFSETQ. Between the trimmed V and J ends, which lost 4 bases and 0 bases, there was a span of 11 bases. The CDR3 reads CASSELGHSYEQYF. In nucleotides, the CDR3 is TGCGCCAGCAGCGAGTTGGGACACTCCTACGAGCAGTACTTC. The variable domain in full, with the rest retrieved from reference TRBV5-1 and TRBJ2-7, is KAGVTQTPRYLIKTRGQQVTLSCSPISGHRSVSWYQQTPGQGLQFLFEYFSETQRNKGNFPGRFSGRQFSNSRSEMNVSTLELGDSALYLCASSELGHSYEQYFGPGTRLTVT.

The chain couples TRBV2 to TRBJ1-4; D gene uncertain. CDR3 length equals 12 residues. The germline V and J ends were trimmed by 6 bases and 7 bases, with 9 bases remaining between them. Germline-derived CDR1 and CDR2 are SNHLY and FYNNEI. In DNA, the CDR3 is TGTGCCAGCAGACGGGAAGGTGAAAAACTGTTTTTT. Protein product: CASRREGEKLFF.